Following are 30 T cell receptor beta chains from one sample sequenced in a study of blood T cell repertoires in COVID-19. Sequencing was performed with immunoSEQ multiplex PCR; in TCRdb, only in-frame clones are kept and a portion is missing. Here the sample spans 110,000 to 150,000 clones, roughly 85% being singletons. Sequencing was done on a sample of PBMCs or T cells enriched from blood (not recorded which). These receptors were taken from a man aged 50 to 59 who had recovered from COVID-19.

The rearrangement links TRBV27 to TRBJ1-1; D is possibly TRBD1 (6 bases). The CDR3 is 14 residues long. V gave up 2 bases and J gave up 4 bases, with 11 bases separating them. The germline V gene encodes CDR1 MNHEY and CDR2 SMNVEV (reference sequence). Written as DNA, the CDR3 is TGTGCCAGCAGTTTAGACAGGATCGGCACTGAAGCTTTCTTT. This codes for CASSLDRIGTEAFF.

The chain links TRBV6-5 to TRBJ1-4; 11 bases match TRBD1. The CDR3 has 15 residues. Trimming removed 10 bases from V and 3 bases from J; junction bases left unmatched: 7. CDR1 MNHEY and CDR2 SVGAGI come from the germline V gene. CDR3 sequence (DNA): TGTGCCACAGAGGACAGGGGGCATGCTAATGAAAAACTGTTTTTT. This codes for CATEDRGHANEKLFF.

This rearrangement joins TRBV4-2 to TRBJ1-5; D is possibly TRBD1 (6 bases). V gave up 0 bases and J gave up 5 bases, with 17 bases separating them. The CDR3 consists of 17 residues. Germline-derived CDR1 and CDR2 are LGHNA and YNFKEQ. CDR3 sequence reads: CASSQEQDTGRYQPQHF. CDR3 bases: TGTGCCAGCAGCCAAGAACAGGATACAGGGAGATATCAGCCCCAGCATTTT.

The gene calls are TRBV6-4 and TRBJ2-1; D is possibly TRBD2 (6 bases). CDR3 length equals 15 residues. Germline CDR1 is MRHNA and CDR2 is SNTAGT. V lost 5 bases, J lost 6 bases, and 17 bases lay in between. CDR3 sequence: CASSLEGPGGNEQFF. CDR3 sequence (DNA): TGTGCCAGCAGTCTGGAGGGACCCGGGGGCAATGAGCAGTTCTTC.

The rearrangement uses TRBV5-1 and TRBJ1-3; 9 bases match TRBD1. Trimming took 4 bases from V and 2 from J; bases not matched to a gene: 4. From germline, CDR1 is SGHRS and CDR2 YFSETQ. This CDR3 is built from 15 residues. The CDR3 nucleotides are TGCGCCAGCAGCCCCAGACAGGGGGCTGGAAACACCATATATTTT. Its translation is CASSPRQGAGNTIYF.

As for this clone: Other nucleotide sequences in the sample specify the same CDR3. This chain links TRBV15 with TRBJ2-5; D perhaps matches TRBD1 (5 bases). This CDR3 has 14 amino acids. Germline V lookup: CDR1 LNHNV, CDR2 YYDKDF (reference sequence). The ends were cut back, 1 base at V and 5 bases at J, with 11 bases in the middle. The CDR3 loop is CATSRVRGGETQYF. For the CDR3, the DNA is TGTGCCACCAGCAGAGTTAGGGGTGGGGAGACCCAGTACTTC.

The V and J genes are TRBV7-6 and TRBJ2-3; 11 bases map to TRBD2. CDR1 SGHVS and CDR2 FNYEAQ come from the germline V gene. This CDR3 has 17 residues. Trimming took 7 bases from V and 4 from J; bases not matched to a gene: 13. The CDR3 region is CASTPRLAGIQPDTQYF. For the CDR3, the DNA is TGTGCCAGCACCCCAAGACTAGCGGGAATTCAACCAGATACGCAGTATTTT.

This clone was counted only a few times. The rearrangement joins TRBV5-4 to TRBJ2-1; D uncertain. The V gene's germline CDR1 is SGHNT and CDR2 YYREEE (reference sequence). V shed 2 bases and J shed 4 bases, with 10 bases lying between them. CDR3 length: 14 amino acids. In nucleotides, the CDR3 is TGTGCCAGCAGCTTTCGGAACAGTTACAATGAGCAGTTCTTC. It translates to CASSFRNSYNEQFF.

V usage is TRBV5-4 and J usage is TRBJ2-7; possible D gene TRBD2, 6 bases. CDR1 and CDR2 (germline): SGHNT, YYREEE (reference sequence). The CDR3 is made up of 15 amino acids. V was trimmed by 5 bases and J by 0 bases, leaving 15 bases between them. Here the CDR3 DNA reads TGTGCCAGCAGGGAGCTAGCGAAAAGCTCCTACGAGCAGTACTTC. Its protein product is CASRELAKSSYEQYF.

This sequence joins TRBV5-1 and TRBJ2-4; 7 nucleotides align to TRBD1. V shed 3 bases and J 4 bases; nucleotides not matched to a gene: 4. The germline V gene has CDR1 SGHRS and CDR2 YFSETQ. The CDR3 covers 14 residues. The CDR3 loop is CASSSGTVKNIQYF. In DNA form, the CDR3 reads TGCGCCAGCAGCTCGGGGACAGTTAAAAACATTCAGTACTTC.

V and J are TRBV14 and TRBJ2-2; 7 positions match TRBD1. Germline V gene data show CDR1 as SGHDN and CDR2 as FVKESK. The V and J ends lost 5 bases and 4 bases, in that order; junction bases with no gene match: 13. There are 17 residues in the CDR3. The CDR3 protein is CASSEPLGAGGTGELFF. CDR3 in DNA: TGTGCCAGCAGCGAACCGTTGGGGGCAGGGGGCACCGGGGAGCTGTTTTTT.

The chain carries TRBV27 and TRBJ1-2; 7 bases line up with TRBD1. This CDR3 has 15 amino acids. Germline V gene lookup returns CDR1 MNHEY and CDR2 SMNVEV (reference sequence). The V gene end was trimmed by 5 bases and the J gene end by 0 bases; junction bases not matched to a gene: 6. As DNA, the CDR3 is TGTGCCAGCAGTCCGGGGACAGCCGCTAACTATGGCTACACCTTC. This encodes CASSPGTAANYGYTF.

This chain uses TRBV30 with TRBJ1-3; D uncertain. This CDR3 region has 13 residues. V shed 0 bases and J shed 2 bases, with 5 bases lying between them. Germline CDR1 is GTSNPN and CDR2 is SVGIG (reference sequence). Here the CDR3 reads CAWSVGPGNTIYF. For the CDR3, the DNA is TGTGCCTGGAGTGTTGGGCCTGGAAACACCATATATTTT.

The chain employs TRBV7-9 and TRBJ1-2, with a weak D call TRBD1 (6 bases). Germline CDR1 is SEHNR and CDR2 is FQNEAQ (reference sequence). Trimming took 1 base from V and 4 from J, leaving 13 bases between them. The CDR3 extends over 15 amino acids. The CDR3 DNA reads TGTGCCAGCAGCTTAGGACAGGTAGTGAGCTATGGCTACACCTTC. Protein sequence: CASSLGQVVSYGYTF.

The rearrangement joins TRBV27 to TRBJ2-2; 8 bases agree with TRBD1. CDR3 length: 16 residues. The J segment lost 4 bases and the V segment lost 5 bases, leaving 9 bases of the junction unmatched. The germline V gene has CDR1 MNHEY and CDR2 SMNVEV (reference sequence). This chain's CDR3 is CASSPGQGRSTGELFF. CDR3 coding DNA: TGTGCCAGCAGTCCCGGACAGGGTCGAAGCACCGGGGAGCTGTTTTTT.

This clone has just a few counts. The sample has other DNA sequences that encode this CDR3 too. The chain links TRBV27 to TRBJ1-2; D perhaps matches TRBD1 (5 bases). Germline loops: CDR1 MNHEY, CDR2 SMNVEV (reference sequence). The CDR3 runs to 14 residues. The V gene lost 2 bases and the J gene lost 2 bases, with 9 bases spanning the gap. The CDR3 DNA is TGTGCCAGCAGTTTACGGCAGGGAAACTATGGCTACACCTTC. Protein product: CASSLRQGNYGYTF.

The CDR3 DNA reads TGTGTACTCCCCTACGACTCTGGCGGCTACACCTTC. Its translation: CVLPYDSGGYTF. V usage is TRBV30 and J usage is TRBJ1-2; D is undetermined. Germline V gene data show CDR1 as GTSNPN and CDR2 as SVGIG (reference sequence). The CDR3 contains 12 residues. Variable domain in full (rest from reference TRBV30 and TRBJ1-2): SQTIHQWPATLVQPVGSPLSLECTVEGTSNPNLYWYRQAAGRGLQLLFYSVGIGQISSEVPQNLSASRPQDRQFILSSKKLLLSDSGFYLCVLPYDSGGYTFGSGTRLTVV.

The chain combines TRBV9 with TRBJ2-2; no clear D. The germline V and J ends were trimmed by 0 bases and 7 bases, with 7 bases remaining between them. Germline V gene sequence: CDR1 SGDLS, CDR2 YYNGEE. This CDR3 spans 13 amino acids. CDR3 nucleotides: TGTGCCAGCAGCGTAGTCCCAGGCGGGGAGCTGTTTTTT. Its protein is CASSVVPGGELFF.

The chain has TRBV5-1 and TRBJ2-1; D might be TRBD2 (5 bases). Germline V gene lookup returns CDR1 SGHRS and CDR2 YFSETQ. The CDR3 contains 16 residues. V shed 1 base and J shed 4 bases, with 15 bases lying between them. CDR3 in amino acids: CASSLRPPGSYNEQFF. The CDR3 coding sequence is TGCGCCAGCAGCTTGAGGCCCCCGGGGTCTTACAATGAGCAGTTCTTC.

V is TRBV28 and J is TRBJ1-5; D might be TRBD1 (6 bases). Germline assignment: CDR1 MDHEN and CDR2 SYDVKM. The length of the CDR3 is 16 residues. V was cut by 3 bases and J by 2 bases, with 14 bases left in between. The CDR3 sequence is CASSFRAGVGNQPQHF. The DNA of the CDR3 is TGTGCCAGCAGTTTCCGGGCAGGGGTAGGCAATCAGCCCCAGCATTTT.

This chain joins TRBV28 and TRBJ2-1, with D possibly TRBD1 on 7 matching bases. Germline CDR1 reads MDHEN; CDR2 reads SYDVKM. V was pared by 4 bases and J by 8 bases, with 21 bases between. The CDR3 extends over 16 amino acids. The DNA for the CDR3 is TGTGCCAGCAGTTCGGACAGGTTAGGGAGGTTGGATGAGCAGTTCTTC. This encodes CASSSDRLGRLDEQFF. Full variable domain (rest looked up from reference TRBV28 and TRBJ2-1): DVKVTQSSRYLVKRTGEKVFLECVQDMDHENMFWYRQDPGLGLRLIYFSYDVKMKEKGDIPEGYSVSREKKERFSLILESASTNQTSMYLCASSSDRLGRLDEQFFGPGTRLTVL.

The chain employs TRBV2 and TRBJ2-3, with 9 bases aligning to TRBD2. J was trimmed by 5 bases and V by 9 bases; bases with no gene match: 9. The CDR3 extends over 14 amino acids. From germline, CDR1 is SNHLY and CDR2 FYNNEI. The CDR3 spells CARSRTSAGDTQYF. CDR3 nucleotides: TGTGCCAGGTCAAGGACTAGCGCGGGAGATACGCAGTATTTT.

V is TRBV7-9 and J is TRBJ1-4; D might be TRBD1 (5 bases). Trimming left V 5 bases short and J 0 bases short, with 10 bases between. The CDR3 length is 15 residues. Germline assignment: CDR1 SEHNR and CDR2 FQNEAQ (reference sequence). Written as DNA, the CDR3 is TGTGCCAGCAGCCGGGGGGGTCCAACTAATGAAAAACTGTTTTTT. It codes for CASSRGGPTNEKLFF.

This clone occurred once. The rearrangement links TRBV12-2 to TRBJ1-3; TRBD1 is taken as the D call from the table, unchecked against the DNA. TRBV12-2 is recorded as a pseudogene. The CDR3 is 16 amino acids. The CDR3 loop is CASRLGDSSSGNTIYF. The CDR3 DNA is TGTGCAAGTCGCTTAGGAGACAGCAGTTCTGGAAACACCATATATTTT.

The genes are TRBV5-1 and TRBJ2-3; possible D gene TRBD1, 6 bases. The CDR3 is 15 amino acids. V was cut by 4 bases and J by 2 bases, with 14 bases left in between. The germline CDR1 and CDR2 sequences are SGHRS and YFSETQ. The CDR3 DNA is TGCGCCAGCAGCCCCGACAGGCCCAACACAGATACGCAGTATTTT. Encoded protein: CASSPDRPNTDTQYF. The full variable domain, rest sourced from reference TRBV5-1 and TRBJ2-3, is KAGVTQTPRYLIKTRGQQVTLSCSPISGHRSVSWYQQTPGQGLQFLFEYFSETQRNKGNFPGRFSGRQFSNSRSEMNVSTLELGDSALYLCASSPDRPNTDTQYFGPGTRLTVL.

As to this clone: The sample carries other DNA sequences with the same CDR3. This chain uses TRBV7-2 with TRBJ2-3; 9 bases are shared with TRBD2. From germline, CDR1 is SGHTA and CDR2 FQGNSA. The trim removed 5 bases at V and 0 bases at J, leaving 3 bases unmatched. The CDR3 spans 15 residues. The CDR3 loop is CASSPTSGSTDTQYF. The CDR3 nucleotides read TGTGCCAGCAGCCCCACTAGCGGGAGCACAGATACGCAGTATTTT.

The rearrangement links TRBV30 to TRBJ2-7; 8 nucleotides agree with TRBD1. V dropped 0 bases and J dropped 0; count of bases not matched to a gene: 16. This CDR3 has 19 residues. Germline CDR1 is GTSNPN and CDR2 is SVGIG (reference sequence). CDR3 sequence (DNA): TGTGCCTGGAGTGTAGGGACAGGATTTTTGGCACCCGACTCCTACGAGCAGTACGTC. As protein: CAWSVGTGFLAPDSYEQYV.

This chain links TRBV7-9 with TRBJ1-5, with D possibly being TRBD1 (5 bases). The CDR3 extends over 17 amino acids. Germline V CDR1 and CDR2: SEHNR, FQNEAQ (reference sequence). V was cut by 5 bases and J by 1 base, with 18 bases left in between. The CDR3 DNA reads TGTGCCAGCAGCCGCGTCACGGGGGATCCAAGCAATCAGCCCCAGCATTTT. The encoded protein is CASSRVTGDPSNQPQHF.

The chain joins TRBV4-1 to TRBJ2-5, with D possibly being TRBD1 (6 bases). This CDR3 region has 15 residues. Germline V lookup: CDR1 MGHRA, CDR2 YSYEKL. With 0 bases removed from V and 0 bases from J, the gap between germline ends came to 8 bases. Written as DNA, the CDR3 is TGCGCCAGCAGCCAAGATGGACAGTACCAAGAGACCCAGTACTTC. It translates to CASSQDGQYQETQYF.

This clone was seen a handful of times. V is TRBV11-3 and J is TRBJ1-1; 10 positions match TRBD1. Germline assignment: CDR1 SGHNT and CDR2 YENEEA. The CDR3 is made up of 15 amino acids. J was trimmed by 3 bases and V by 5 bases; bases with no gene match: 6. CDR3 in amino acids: CASSPGDRGYTEAFF. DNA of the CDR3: TGTGCCAGCAGCCCGGGGGACAGGGGTTACACTGAAGCTTTCTTT.